A selection of T cell receptor beta chains follows, all from one sample in a study of T cell repertoires in cytomegalovirus infection. TCRdb re-called the reads through MiXCR, storing one row per CDR3 protein. The profile shows about 830,000 distinct CDR3 sequences, about 33% of them singletons. No antigen is known for these receptors. The sample was cultured CD8+ T cells from PBMCs, taken from culture after CMV antigen stimulation. These receptors all come from a human donor in good health (CMV status not recorded). Some clones in this sample may be carry-over from other donors' samples. The CDR3 runs from the conserved cysteine through the conserved F or W. D genes are given only for firm matches. Expanded clones get a size class; other rows say once, few or many, or leave the size out.

v_gene,j_gene,d_gene,abundance,CDR3nt,CDR3aa
TRBV7-8,TRBJ2-7,.,many,TGTGCCAGTTCGGGGGATCCCTACGAGCAGTACTTC,CASSGDPYEQYF
TRBV5-4,TRBJ2-1,TRBD2,.,TGTGCCAGCAGCTGGGTTGGGGGGGGATTAAATGAGCAGTTCTTC,CASSWVGGGLNEQFF
TRBV7-3,TRBJ2-1,.,few,TGTGCCAGCAGCTTAAGCGGGGTAACTGCTAGTGAGCAGTTCTTC,CASSLSGVTASEQFF
TRBV4-2,TRBJ2-3,TRBD1,few,TGTGCCAGCAGCCAAGATTGGGACAGGGGGCGGGGAGATACGCAGTATTTT,CASSQDWDRGRGDTQYF
TRBV20-1,TRBJ2-1,TRBD2,.,TGCAGTGCCCCCGAGCGGGGGAGCTCCTACAATGAGCAGTTCTTC,CSAPERGSSYNEQFF
TRBV7-9,TRBJ2-1,TRBD1,.,TGTGCCAGCAGCTTAGCCGGGACAGGGAATTGGGGGTACAATGAGCAGTTCTTC,CASSLAGTGNWGYNEQFF
TRBV10-3,TRBJ2-2,.,.,TGTGCCATCAGGGCCTTGAACACCGGGGAGCTGTTTTTT,CAIRALNTGELFF
TRBV19,TRBJ2-1,TRBD1,.,TGTGCCAGTACCCCGGGACAGGCATACAATGAGCAGTTCTTC,CASTPGQAYNEQFF
TRBV6-1,TRBJ1-5,TRBD1,.,TGTGCCAGCAGTGACGAAACGTACGGGACAGGGGTGGATCAGCCCCAGCATTTT,CASSDETYGTGVDQPQHF
TRBV14,TRBJ1-1,.,.,TGTGCCAGCAGCCAAGATTACGGGCTGGTGAACACTGAAGCTTTCTTT,CASSQDYGLVNTEAFF
TRBV7-9,TRBJ2-5,.,.,TGTGCCAGCAGCTACCTAGTAAAGACCCAGTACTTC,CASSYLVKTQYF
TRBV20-1,TRBJ1-5,.,.,TGCAGTGCTAGACACGGGGGCGAAAGCAATCAGCCCCAGCATTTT,CSARHGGESNQPQHF
TRBV2,TRBJ2-1,TRBD1,.,TGTGCCAGCAGTGTTCACCCGGGACAGGATTATTACAATGAGCAGTTCTTC,CASSVHPGQDYYNEQFF
TRBV7-8,TRBJ2-1,.,many,TGTGCCAGCAGCTTGGTATTAGGTGATGAGCAGTTCTTC,CASSLVLGDEQFF
TRBV12-3/TRBV12-4,TRBJ2-5,.,many,TGTGCCAGCAGTTTATCGACTAGTGAGCAAGAGACCCAGTACTTC,CASSLSTSEQETQYF
TRBV20-1,TRBJ1-1,.,.,TGCAGTGCTGCCGGGACGGAGAACACTGAAGCTTTCTTT,CSAAGTENTEAFF
TRBV6-1,TRBJ2-1,.,.,TGTGCCAGCACCAGGGACACTCCATACAATGAGCAGTTCTTC,CASTRDTPYNEQFF
TRBV12-3/TRBV12-4,TRBJ2-7,.,.,TGTGCCAGCAGGGGAACCTACGAGCAGTACTTC,CASRGTYEQYF
TRBV19,TRBJ2-7,.,few,TGTGCCAGTAGTATAGGCGAGGCTTCCCACGAGCAGTACTTC,CASSIGEASHEQYF
TRBV7-8,TRBJ2-2,.,few,TGTGCCAGCAGCACCCAGGGGCAGGTCATAAACACCGGGGAGCTGTTTTTT,CASSTQGQVINTGELFF
TRBV7-6,TRBJ2-1,.,.,TGTGCCAGCAGCTTAGGGCAGGCAAGTGAGCAGTTCTTC,CASSLGQASEQFF
TRBV4-1,TRBJ2-1,TRBD2,few,TGCGCCAGCAGCCCCCGAGGACTAGCGGGGGATGAGCAGTTCTTC,CASSPRGLAGDEQFF
TRBV9,TRBJ1-5,.,.,TGTGCCAGCAGCGTAGGTGGGGGAAACGGTCAGCCCCAGCATTTT,CASSVGGGNGQPQHF
TRBV7-2,TRBJ1-1,.,many,TGTGCCAGCAGCTTAGGATCTCAGCTACCTTTGAGGGGGACTGAAGCTTTCTTT,CASSLGSQLPLRGTEAFF
TRBV12-5,TRBJ1-2,.,few,TGTGCTAGTGGTTTGGGCCCAGGGCACGGCTACACCTTC,CASGLGPGHGYTF
TRBV5-1,TRBJ1-5,TRBD1,few,TGTGCCAGCAGCTCAACAGGGGATCAGCCCCAGCATTTT,CASSSTGDQPQHF
TRBV29-1,TRBJ2-7,.,.,TGCAGCGTTGATCTGGGGAATGCGTACGAGCAGTACTTC,CSVDLGNAYEQYF
TRBV4-1,TRBJ1-1,.,.,TGCGCCAGCAGCCAAGAGGGCGGCGTTTCTCAAGCTTTCTTT,CASSQEGGVSQAFF
TRBV7-2,TRBJ1-4,.,.,TGTGCCAGCAGCTTTAATAGGGGCAGACTGTTTTTT,CASSFNRGRLFF